The source of this T cell receptor beta chain is a study of T cell clonality in common variable immunodeficiency. Study results and caveats: Links between repertoire features and CVID complications were heterogeneity-limited. In common variable immunodeficiency, TCR beta chains reportedly carried fewer deletions and N-nucleotide insertions.

J gave up 5 bases and V 4 bases, and 2 bases lay outside the gene matches. The CDR3 is 13 amino acids. In germline, CDR1 is SQVTM, CDR2 ANQGSEA. The protocol was immunoSEQ multiplex PCR, while the TCRdb copy is restricted to in-frame clones and leaves out a portion. Altogether approximately 29,000 clones were found in the sample, and no singletons occur. Caucasian heritage predominated among both patients and controls. This clone occurred many times. Its specificity is not known. The read is 3 residues too short to cover the CDR3 end, so that end is filled in from the germline J gene. This rearrangement joins TRBV29-1 to TRBJ1-6; 7 bases agree with TRBD1. The clonotype was recovered from a human donor with common variable immunodeficiency. Sequencing was performed on peripheral blood mononuclear cells. The CDR3 spells CSVGDSNNSPLHF. Incomplete CDR3 DNA: TGCAGCGTTGGGGACAGCAATAATTCACCC.